This T cell receptor (beta chain) was recorded in a study of radiotherapy plus CTLA-4 blockade in lung cancer. General study results and limits: How blood T cell clones changed early, along with interferon-beta, reportedly forecast response best.

From germline, CDR1 is SNHLY and CDR2 FYNNEI. The CDR3 sequence is 14 residues long. The V gene lost 4 bases and the J gene lost 2 bases, with 12 bases spanning the gap. Method: immunoSEQ multiplex PCR; TCRdb's copy keeps in-frame clones and lacks some. This sample yields 43,000 or so clones, of which 73% are seen a single time; roughly 4% belongs to the top ten. For this clone: Its antigen remains unknown. At the DNA level, this CDR3 is encoded by other sequences in the same sample as well.

The rearrangement joins TRBV2 to TRBJ2-7; TRBD2 might be the D (6 bases). The TCR comes from a human donor with non-small cell lung cancer who had a complete response to radiotherapy plus ipilimumab. This specimen consisted of peripheral blood, obtained from a patient treated with radiotherapy plus ipilimumab. CDR3 sequence (DNA): TGTGCCAGCAGTGTGGGGGGACCCGCCTACGAGCAGTACTTC. It specifies CASSVGGPAYEQYF. The full variable domain, rest sourced from reference TRBV2 and TRBJ2-7, is EPEVTQTPSHQVTQMGQEVILRCVPISNHLYFYWYRQILGQKVEFLVSFYNNEISEKSEIFDDQFSVERPDGSNFTLKIRSTKLEDSAMYFCASSVGGPAYEQYFGPGTRLTVT.